This record concerns one T cell receptor (beta chain) sequence. This CDR3 comprises 15 residues. V was cut by 6 bases and J by 5 bases, with 16 bases left in between. CDR1 and CDR2 from the germline V gene are WNHNN and SYGVQD (reference sequence). The data stem from a study of blood T cell repertoires in COVID-19. Study in general: T cells, B-cell-depleted T cells, or PBMCs provided the cDNA or gDNA that served as material.

Study processing details: Cell counts per sample came from amplifying reference gene primers. Assay used: immunoSEQ multiplex PCR; TCRdb lists only in-frame clones, some missing. The V and J calls and clone size were taken over from that table, and D and trimming were inferred from the DNA. Among 250,000 or so clones listed, 75% to 90% were seen once. Specimen: peripheral blood. The TCR was taken from a man under 40 with COVID-19, enrolled during active disease. This chain uses TRBV10-1 with TRBJ2-2; maybe TRBD1 (6 bases). The CDR3 nucleotides read TGCGCCAGCAGCCCAGGGGAAGTGGGGACCGGGGAGCTGTTTTTT. Translation: CASSPGEVGTGELFF.